This T cell receptor beta chain comes out of a study of PD-L1 blockade in urothelial cancer. The method was immunoSEQ multiplex PCR; TCRdb's version includes in-frame clones alone and lacks a portion of them. This sample yields approximately 100,000 clones, of which roughly nine tenths are seen a single time; under 0.95% belongs to the top ten. With 0 bases removed from V and 5 bases from J, the gap between germline ends came to 9 bases. This CDR3 region has 14 residues. Looked up from germline, CDR1 is SGHNT and CDR2 is YYREEE (reference sequence). The source of this sequence is an elderly woman with urothelial cancer. The chain carries TRBV5-4 and TRBJ1-5; possible D gene TRBD1, 6 bases. Sample: PBMCs, taken around atezolizumab (anti-PD-L1) treatment. CDR3 residues: CASSLGGGDQPQHF. CDR3 DNA sequence: TGTGCCAGCAGCTTGGGGGGGGGCGATCAGCCCCAGCATTTT.